This T cell receptor (beta chain) was sequenced during a study of T cells in Graves' hyperthyroidism and ophthalmopathy. Findings and limits, study-wide: Most clonotypes expanded in the thyroid (above 0.001) were also present in blood.

This clonotype is a singleton in its sample. What it binds is unknown. V gave up 3 bases and J gave up 6 bases; unmatched junction bases: 15. This CDR3 contains 18 residues. Germline-derived CDR1 and CDR2 are MDHEN and SYDVKM. RNA transcripts provided the source from which TCR beta CDR3 regions were amplified. HTBI primers drove first-round RT-PCR of the TCR CDR3. TCRdb re-derived calls from the multiplex PCR reads in MiXCR, one entry per CDR3 protein. This table holds about 330,000 distinct CDR3 sequences, roughly an eighth found once. For the diagnoses, clinical symptoms, serum thyroxine and TRAb, thyroid ultrasound and orbital computed tomography were used.

Source material: blood. This TCR derives from a woman in her thirties or forties with Graves' ophthalmopathy. The V call is TRBV28, the J call TRBJ1-1, with 11 bases that match TRBD1. The chain's CDR3 is CASSFSPGTGGARPEAFF. CDR3 DNA: TGTGCCAGCAGTTTCTCCCCTGGGACAGGGGGGGCGAGACCTGAAGCTTTCTTT.